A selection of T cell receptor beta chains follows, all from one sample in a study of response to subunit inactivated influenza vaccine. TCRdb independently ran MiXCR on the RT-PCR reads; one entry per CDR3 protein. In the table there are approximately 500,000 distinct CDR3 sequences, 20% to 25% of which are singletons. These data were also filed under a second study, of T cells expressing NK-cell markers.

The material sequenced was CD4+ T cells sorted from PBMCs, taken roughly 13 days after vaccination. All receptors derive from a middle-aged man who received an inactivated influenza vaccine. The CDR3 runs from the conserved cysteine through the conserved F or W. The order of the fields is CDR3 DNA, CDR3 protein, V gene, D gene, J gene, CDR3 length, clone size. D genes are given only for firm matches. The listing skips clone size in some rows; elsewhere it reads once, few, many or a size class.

TGTGCCAGCAGCTTGATTCTAGCTGAGACCCAGTACTTC CASSLILAETQYF TRBV5-6 . TRBJ2-5 13 many
TGTGCCAGCAGTTTAAACAGGGGGCCCTACAATGAGCAGTTCTTC CASSLNRGPYNEQFF TRBV27 TRBD1 TRBJ2-1 15 .
TGTGCCAGCAGGATGGACTACCGCACAGATACGCAGTATTTT CASRMDYRTDTQYF TRBV12-3/TRBV12-4 . TRBJ2-3 14 .
TGTGCCAGCAGCTCAACTGGACAGCAAGAGACCCAGTACTTC CASSSTGQQETQYF TRBV5-6 . TRBJ2-5 14 few
TGCAGTGCCACGACAGAGCCCTACGAGCAGTACTTC CSATTEPYEQYF TRBV20-1 . TRBJ2-7 12 few
TGCGCCAGCAGCTTGTGGGGGGGTGATCAGCCCCAGCATTTT CASSLWGGDQPQHF TRBV5-1 . TRBJ1-5 14 .
TGTGCCAGCAGTTACCTTAAACGACTAGCGGGACTCTACGAGCAGTACTTC CASSYLKRLAGLYEQYF TRBV6-2/TRBV6-3 TRBD2 TRBJ2-7 17 .
TGTGCCAGCAGCTTATCCTACAGGGGTGGGCAGTTCTTC CASSLSYRGGQFF TRBV7-2 TRBD1 TRBJ2-1 13 few
TGCAGTGCTAGAGCAAGTACCTATCAGCCCCAGCATTTT CSARASTYQPQHF TRBV20-1 . TRBJ1-5 13 few
TGTGCCAGCAGCCAGGGGAGACAGAACAATGAGCAGTTCTTC CASSQGRQNNEQFF TRBV4-2 . TRBJ2-1 14 .
TGCAGTGCTAACAGCTACGAGCAGTACTTC CSANSYEQYF TRBV20-1 . TRBJ2-7 10 .
TGCGCCAGCAGCCAAGATTGGCACTTTAGCAATCAGCCCCAGCATTTT CASSQDWHFSNQPQHF TRBV4-1 . TRBJ1-5 16 .
TGCGCCAGCAGCTTGGTAGTAGGGGGCGCGAAAGATACGCAGTATTTT CASSLVVGGAKDTQYF TRBV5-1 TRBD1 TRBJ2-3 16 few
TGTGCCAGCGAACAGGGGGTGGCCGGGGAGCTGTTTTTT CASEQGVAGELFF TRBV12-3/TRBV12-4 TRBD1 TRBJ2-2 13 .
TGTGCCAGCAGTATTAGGGGGAGGGAGTCGCCAGATACGCAGTATTTT CASSIRGRESPDTQYF TRBV6-1 . TRBJ2-3 16 few
TGTGCCAGCAGCCCGGGACAGGGGGAAGGCACGCAGTATTTT CASSPGQGEGTQYF TRBV4-2 TRBD1 TRBJ2-3 14 once
TGTGCCAGCAGCCCCAGGGCGGGGGGATACAATGAGCAGTTCTTC CASSPRAGGYNEQFF TRBV12-3/TRBV12-4 TRBD2 TRBJ2-1 15 few
TGTGCCAGCAGAATTAGCGGCTCAAGGGGCACCGGGGAGCTGTTTTTT CASRISGSRGTGELFF TRBV12-3/TRBV12-4 . TRBJ2-2 16 few
TGTGCCAGCAGTCCCTCGGGCTCCCGGAGGGAGCAGTACTTC CASSPSGSRREQYF TRBV28 . TRBJ2-7 14 few
TGCAGTGCTAGAGGGAATCGGGGAGCCGGTGAGACCCAGTACTTC CSARGNRGAGETQYF TRBV20-1 . TRBJ2-5 15 .
TGTGCCAGCAGCTCCGGACTCTACAATGAGCAGTTCTTC CASSSGLYNEQFF TRBV7-2 . TRBJ2-1 13 few
TGTGCCAGCAGCTTAGAGCCAGGGACTAACACTGTAGCTTTCTTT CASSLEPGTNTVAFF TRBV11-2 . TRBJ1-1 15 .
TGTGCCAGCAGTGCAGCCTGGACTACAGAGTACCAAGAGACCCAGTACTTC CASSAAWTTEYQETQYF TRBV25-1 . TRBJ2-5 17 .
TGTGCCAGCAGCTCCCACCGAAGGACAGGGGTATTAGACATTCAGTACTTC CASSSHRRTGVLDIQYF TRBV7-2 TRBD1 TRBJ2-4 17 .
TGTGCCAGCGGCCTACGGACCTCTTATACTGCTGGGGCCAACGTCCTGACTTTC CASGLRTSYTAGANVLTF TRBV3-1 . TRBJ2-6 18 .
TGCGCCAGCAGCCTACAACTTGGACTAGCGGGAGGGCGCCGGGATGAGCAGTTCTTC CASSLQLGLAGGRRDEQFF TRBV4-3 TRBD2 TRBJ2-1 19 .
TGTGCCAGCGCCCGGGCGCTGGAGCAGTACTTC CASARALEQYF TRBV14 . TRBJ2-7 11 few
TGTGCCAGCAGCAAAGAAGGATACGAGCAGTACTTC CASSKEGYEQYF TRBV7-2 . TRBJ2-7 12 .
TGTGCCAGCAGAGGGAGTGGTATTAGCACAGATACGCAGTATTTT CASRGSGISTDTQYF TRBV2 . TRBJ2-3 15 few
TGTGCCAGCAGCCGAACGATGGACAGGTTGTTCTACGAGCAGTACTTC CASSRTMDRLFYEQYF TRBV5-5 TRBD1 TRBJ2-7 16 .
TGCGCCAGCAGCCCTGACGTTTCCACCTACGAGCAGTACTTC CASSPDVSTYEQYF TRBV5-1 . TRBJ2-7 14 .
TGTGCCAGCAGTTCCGACAAGAACTATGGCTACACCTTC CASSSDKNYGYTF TRBV12-3/TRBV12-4 . TRBJ1-2 13 .
TGTGCCAGCAGTGGTTTGGGCAGGGGGTCCGAAAACATTCAGTACTTC CASSGLGRGSENIQYF TRBV2 TRBD1 TRBJ2-4 16 few
TGCAGCGTTGCCCCCCCGTTTTCCGGACAGGGGGGGAACTATGGCTACACCTTC CSVAPPFSGQGGNYGYTF TRBV29-1 TRBD1 TRBJ1-2 18 .
TGCGCCAGCAGAAAAAATCCGGCAGCCCAAGAGACCCAGTACTTC CASRKNPAAQETQYF TRBV4-3 . TRBJ2-5 15 .
TGTGCCAGCAGTCCCCTCCCCGGACAGGCCTACGAGCAGTACTTC CASSPLPGQAYEQYF TRBV6-2/TRBV6-3 TRBD1 TRBJ2-7 15 few
TGTGCCAGCAGCGCAAGACAGGGGTGGCGGACAGATACGCAGTATTTT CASSARQGWRTDTQYF TRBV7-8 TRBD1 TRBJ2-3 16 .
TGCGCCAGCAGCGGGGGACGGACAGGATTCGAGCAGTACTTC CASSGGRTGFEQYF TRBV5-1 TRBD1 TRBJ2-7 14 .
TGTGCCAGCAGATTAACAGGGGAGACCCAGTACTTC CASRLTGETQYF TRBV6-6 . TRBJ2-5 12 .
TGTGCCAGCAGTTACTCGTTTGGCGGGAGAAGGGAGACCCAGTACTTC CASSYSFGGRRETQYF TRBV6-2/TRBV6-3 TRBD2 TRBJ2-5 16 .
TGTGCCAGCAGTGAAGCGGGGGGGCGACACACGCAGTATTTT CASSEAGGRHTQYF TRBV2 . TRBJ2-3 14 once
TGTGCCAGCAGCTTGGAGTTGCGGGCTAGCGGTTACACCGGGGAGCTGTTTTTT CASSLELRASGYTGELFF TRBV5-5 TRBD2 TRBJ2-2 18 few
TGTGCCAGCAGTTTAGCGGCAGGGACAGAAGCTTTCTTT CASSLAAGTEAFF TRBV12-3/TRBV12-4 . TRBJ1-1 13 .
TGTGCCAGCAGCTTAGTGTTAGGGGGTTCTACGCAGTATTTT CASSLVLGGSTQYF TRBV7-6 . TRBJ2-3 14 .
TGTGCCAGCAGTCCCGGGATTGGCACAGATACGCAGTATTTT CASSPGIGTDTQYF TRBV6-1 . TRBJ2-3 14 few
TGCAGTGCTACGCCGGGACTAGCGGGAGGAAGGCAGTATTTT CSATPGLAGGRQYF TRBV20-1 TRBD2 TRBJ2-3 14 few
TGCAGTGCCTATAGGACTAGATCGAACAATGAGCAGTTCTTC CSAYRTRSNNEQFF TRBV20-1 TRBD2 TRBJ2-1 14 many
TGTGCCAGCAGTTACTCGAGACGTAGGCAGAATAGCAATCAGCCCCAGCATTTT CASSYSRRRQNSNQPQHF TRBV6-5 . TRBJ1-5 18 .
TGTGCCAGCAGCCAAGATTGGCAGGGCCCAGATACGCAGTATTTT CASSQDWQGPDTQYF TRBV4-2 . TRBJ2-3 15 many
TGCAGTGCTAGGGGGTCGACTAGCGGGAGGCAGACCCAGTACTTC CSARGSTSGRQTQYF TRBV20-1 TRBD2 TRBJ2-5 15 .
TGTGCCACCAGTGACCATCGTAGACTAGCGGGAGTTTCAAATGAGCAGTTCTTC CATSDHRRLAGVSNEQFF TRBV24-1 TRBD2 TRBJ2-1 18 many
TGTGCCAGCAGTTACCCCTCATATGGCTACACCTTC CASSYPSYGYTF TRBV28 . TRBJ1-2 12 few
TGTGCCAGCAGCTCCAATAGCGGAGGGGTGGAGACCCAGTACTTC CASSSNSGGVETQYF TRBV11-2 . TRBJ2-5 15 many
TGTGCCATCAGTGGGGGGGGGGCCGGCACAGATACGCAGTATTTT CAISGGGAGTDTQYF TRBV10-3 . TRBJ2-3 15 .
TGTGCCATCAGTGATAGAGCGGGAGAGGGCGAGTACTTC CAISDRAGEGEYF TRBV10-3 TRBD2 TRBJ2-7 13 few
TGTGCCAGCAGCCGACCCGGGGGGGCAGGGGCCAACGTCCTGACTTTC CASSRPGGAGANVLTF TRBV9 TRBD2 TRBJ2-6 16 few
TGTGCCAGCAGTTTCCAGGGTACTTTCGTGCAGTACTTC CASSFQGTFVQYF TRBV28 . TRBJ2-7 13 few
TGTGCCAGCAGCTTAGCGGGAGGAAGGAATGAGCAGTTCTTC CASSLAGGRNEQFF TRBV11-2 TRBD2 TRBJ2-1 14 few
TGTGCCACCAGGAGGGACGGGAACACCGGGGAGCTGTTTTTT CATRRDGNTGELFF TRBV24-1 . TRBJ2-2 14 .
TGTGCCAGCAGACTAGCGGGGGGGCCAGATACGCAGTATTTT CASRLAGGPDTQYF TRBV12-3/TRBV12-4 TRBD2 TRBJ2-3 14 .